The present TCR beta chain was sequenced within a study of cytomegalovirus exposure and HLA in healthy donors. At the level of the study: A data release that came early held tens of millions of unique TCRs from HLA-typed donors.

Researchers ran the PCR with 60 Vbeta and 13 Jbeta primers. Method: immunoSEQ multiplex PCR; TCRdb's copy keeps in-frame clones and lacks some. The data contain fewer than 250,000 clones, approximately 80% of them singletons. With regard to this clone: Its antigen is not known.

Germline lookup yields CDR1 MDHEN and CDR2 SYDVKM. The length of the CDR3 is 13 residues. V gave up 5 bases and J gave up 3 bases; unmatched junction bases: 3. Overall study results and limits: Follow-up analysis later connected one missense variant in DCLRE1C with trimming of TCR beta V- and J-genes. Analysis performed later found approximately 17,000 TCR beta sequences associated with HLA alleles at 0.05 false discovery rate. One later analysis reportedly identified an Asian-associated ancestry cluster that showed fewer N-insertions than the roughly 640-donor mean.

The source is a young man in good health and CMV-seronegative. The sequenced sample consisted of PBMCs. The chain uses TRBV28 and TRBJ1-2; 7 positions match TRBD1. Here the CDR3 reads CASSPQGYYGYTF. For the CDR3, the DNA is TGTGCCAGCAGTCCACAGGGGTACTATGGCTACACCTTC.